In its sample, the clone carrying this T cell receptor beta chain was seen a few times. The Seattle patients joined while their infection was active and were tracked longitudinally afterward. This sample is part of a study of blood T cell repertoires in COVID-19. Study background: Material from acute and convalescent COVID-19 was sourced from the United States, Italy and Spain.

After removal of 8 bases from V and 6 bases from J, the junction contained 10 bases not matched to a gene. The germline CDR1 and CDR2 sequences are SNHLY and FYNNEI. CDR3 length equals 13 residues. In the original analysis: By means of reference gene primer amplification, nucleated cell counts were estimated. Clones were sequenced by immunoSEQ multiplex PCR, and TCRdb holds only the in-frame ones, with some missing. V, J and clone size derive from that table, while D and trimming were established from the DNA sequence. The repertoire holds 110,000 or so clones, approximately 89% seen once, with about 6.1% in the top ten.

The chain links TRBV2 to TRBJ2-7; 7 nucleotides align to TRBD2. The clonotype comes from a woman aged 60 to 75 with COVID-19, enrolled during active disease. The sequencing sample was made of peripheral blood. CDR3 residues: CASSPREGSEQYF. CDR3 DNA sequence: TGTGCCAGCTCACCGAGGGAGGGGAGCGAGCAGTACTTC.